This T cell receptor (beta chain) emerged from a study of beta chain features in type 1 diabetes. Whole-study context: Patients looked much like healthy donors when it came to age, gender and cell yields. The study, taken as a whole, reports: Shortening that was moderate but significant affected the TCRB CDR3s of Type 1 diabetes patients in all four CD4+ subsets. The similarity of naive, central memory and Treg TCRB repertoires appeared greater among patients than among healthy donors. Resolution of whether HLA type affects TCRB rearrangement was not achieved here.

Since all of the isolated RNA was reverse transcribed, expressed TCRB transcripts were what got sequenced. Sequencing was performed with immunoSEQ multiplex PCR; in TCRdb, only in-frame clones are kept and a portion is missing. The sample includes about 700,000 clones, 13% of them seen just once. Markers CD45RO/CCR7/CD25/CD127/CD95/CD27 served to sort CD4+ naive, central memory, regulatory and stem cell-like memory cells. The CDR3 is 15 amino acids. Losses at the gene ends were 3 bases for V and 9 bases for J; bases not matched to a gene: 9. CDR1 and CDR2 (germline): SGDLS, YYNGEE. This clone occurred a few times. Its antigen is still unknown.

This chain connects TRBV9 to TRBJ1-6; 7 bases are shared with TRBD1. This clonotype was sampled from a young man with type 1 diabetes. Sequencing used naive CD4+ T cells from blood. CDR3 sequence (DNA): TGTGCCAGCAGCGAGGGGGCAGGGGAAGGTTCACCCCTCCACTTT. Protein sequence: CASSEGAGEGSPLHF.